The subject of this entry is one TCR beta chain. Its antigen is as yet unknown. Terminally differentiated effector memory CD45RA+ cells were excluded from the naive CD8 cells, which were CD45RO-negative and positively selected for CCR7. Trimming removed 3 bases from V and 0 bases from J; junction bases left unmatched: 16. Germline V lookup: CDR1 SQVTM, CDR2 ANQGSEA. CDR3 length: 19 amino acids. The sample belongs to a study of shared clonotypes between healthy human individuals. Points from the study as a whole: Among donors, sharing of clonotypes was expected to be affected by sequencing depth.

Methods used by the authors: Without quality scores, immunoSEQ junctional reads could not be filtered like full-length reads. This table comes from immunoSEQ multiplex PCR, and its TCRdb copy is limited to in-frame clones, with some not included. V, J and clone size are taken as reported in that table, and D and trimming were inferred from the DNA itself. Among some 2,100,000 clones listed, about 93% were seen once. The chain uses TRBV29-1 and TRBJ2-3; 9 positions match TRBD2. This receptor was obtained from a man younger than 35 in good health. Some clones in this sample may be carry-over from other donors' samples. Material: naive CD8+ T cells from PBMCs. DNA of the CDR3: TGCAGCGTTGAGGGTTTCAGGCTAGCGGGACGATCTAGCACAGATACGCAGTATTTT. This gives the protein CSVEGFRLAGRSSTDTQYF.